This T cell receptor (beta chain) emerged from a study of beta chain features in type 1 diabetes. Whole-study results and caveats: A moderate, significant TCRB CDR3 shortening appeared in type 1 diabetes across four CD4+ subsets.

The sample holds a few counts of this clone. Its matching antigen is unknown. Expressed TCRB transcripts were sequenced after all isolated RNA was converted to cDNA. Only in-frame clones appear in the TCRdb table, and some are missing; sequencing was by immunoSEQ multiplex PCR. The sample has around 290,000 clones; 8% are singletons. The CDR3 spans 15 residues. Trimming shortened V by 3 bases and J by 4 bases, and 15 bases separated the two germline ends. The germline gives CDR1 ENHRY, CDR2 SYGVKD. Stem cell-like memory, regulatory, central memory and naive CD4+ cells were sorted via CD45RO/CCR7/CD25/CD127/CD95/CD27.

Material for sequencing was central memory CD4+ T cells from blood. The V call is TRBV10-3, the J call TRBJ1-1; D perhaps matches TRBD1 (6 bases). The receptor was derived from a woman aged 18-29 years in good health. This CDR3 is CAISDPTTRGTEAFF. The CDR3 DNA is TGTGCCATCAGTGACCCGACGACCAGGGGCACTGAAGCTTTCTTT.